These 20 T cell receptor beta chains were sequenced from one sample in a study of early T cells in non-severe SARS-CoV-2 infection. From the 5' RACE reads, TCRdb called clonotypes with MiXCR, one entry per CDR3 protein. Here the sample spans tens of thousands of distinct CDR3 sequences, about 11% being singletons. The material sequenced was whole blood. All receptors derive from an adult who was a healthcare worker with PCR-confirmed SARS-CoV-2 infection or an uninfected control (not recorded which).

This sequence joins TRBV10-2 and TRBJ1-5; D is ambiguous. V dropped 3 bases and J dropped 9 bases, with 12 bases sitting between them. Germline V gives CDR1 WSHSY, CDR2 SAAADI. The CDR3 is 13 residues long. The CDR3 sequence is CASSEGLSRPQHF. CDR3 sequence (DNA): TGCGCCAGCAGTGAAGGCCTGAGTCGGCCCCAGCATTTT.

Turning to this clonotype: A junction boundary mismatches the germline segment, possibly from a read error. The chain combines TRBV20-1 with TRBJ1-1, with 9 positions matching TRBD1. CDR3 length: 15 residues. CDR1 DFQATT and CDR2 SNEGSKA come from the germline V gene (reference sequence). The CDR3 nucleotides are TGCAGTGCTAGAGATACCGGGACAGGGAACGCTGAAGCTTTCTTT. It yields the protein CSARDTGTGNAEAFF.

This clonotype was seen many times. The chain joins TRBV7-6 to TRBJ2-3; 8 nucleotides match TRBD2. This CDR3 is built from 15 residues. CDR1 SGHVS and CDR2 FNYEAQ come from the germline V gene. V gave up 5 bases and J gave up 5 bases; unmatched junction bases: 9. CDR3 sequence: CASSQDGGAVDTQYF. CDR3 DNA sequence: TGTGCCAGCAGCCAGGACGGGGGGGCCGTAGATACGCAGTATTTT.

This clonotype showed up many times. V usage is TRBV6-5 and J usage is TRBJ1-1, with 11 positions matching TRBD1. Germline CDR1 MNHEY, CDR2 SVGAGI. The V gene end was trimmed by 2 bases and the J gene end by 4 bases; junction bases not matched to a gene: 6. CDR3 length: 16 residues. The CDR3 is CASSYASGTGGTEAFF. The DNA of the CDR3 is TGTGCCAGCAGTTACGCCTCCGGGACAGGGGGCACTGAAGCTTTCTTT.

This clonotype has a handful of counts. This chain joins TRBV18 and TRBJ2-3; no firm D call. Germline V CDR1 and CDR2: KGHSH, LQKENI. Trimming removed 1 base from V and 2 bases from J, with 10 bases in between. This CDR3 is built from 15 residues. In nucleotides, the CDR3 is TGTGCCAGCTCACCACTCCGATTAGACACAGATACGCAGTATTTT. Its translation: CASSPLRLDTDTQYF.

This clonotype was recorded a few times. Written as DNA, the CDR3 is TGTGCCAGCAGCTTAAGCAAAAACATTCAGTACTTC. Protein product: CASSLSKNIQYF. The chain has TRBV7-2 and TRBJ2-4; D not resolved. CDR1 and CDR2 (germline): SGHTA, FQGNSA. Deletions cut 2 bases from V and 3 bases from J, with 2 bases between. The CDR3 runs to 12 residues.

There are many counts of this clonotype. The genes are TRBV4-3 and TRBJ1-6; no clear D. The CDR3 length is 15 residues. Germline CDR1 reads LGHNA; CDR2 reads YSLEER. The V end lost 4 bases, the J end lost 7 bases, and 14 bases lay between the germline ends. The CDR3 protein is CASSRQAASNSPLHF. The CDR3 coding sequence is TGCGCCAGCAGCCGGCAGGCTGCTTCGAATTCACCCCTCCACTTT.

This clonotype has just a few counts. This chain uses TRBV6-2 or TRBV6-3 with TRBJ2-1; TRBD2 matches 10 bases. Trimming at V came to 8 bases and at J to 2 bases, leaving 0 bases not matched to a gene. Looked up from germline, CDR1 is MNHEY and CDR2 is SVGEGT. There are 13 residues in the CDR3. CDR3 sequence (DNA): TGTGCCAGCGGGACTAGCGCCTACAATGAGCAGTTCTTC. Protein product: CASGTSAYNEQFF.

V and J are TRBV6-6 and TRBJ2-7, with D hard to call. Germline V gene data show CDR1 as MNHNY and CDR2 as SVGAGI (reference sequence). This CDR3 comprises 12 residues. Trimming took 6 bases from V and 0 from J, leaving 6 bases between them. The chain's CDR3 is CASRRSSYEQYF. The CDR3, as DNA: TGTGCCAGCAGGCGAAGCTCCTACGAGCAGTACTTC.

The J gene is TRBJ1-4, the V gene TRBV28; tentatively, D is TRBD1 (6 bases). The CDR3 has 12 amino acids. CDR1 MDHEN and CDR2 SYDVKM come from the germline V gene. Trimming pared 4 bases from V and 11 bases from J, leaving 11 bases between. CDR3 protein: CASSSVGAKLFF. CDR3 DNA: TGTGCCAGCAGTTCCGTGGGGGCTAAACTGTTTTTT.

The chain joins TRBV7-9 to TRBJ2-7; 7 nucleotides align to TRBD1. This CDR3 is 13 amino acids long. Germline CDR1 is SEHNR and CDR2 is FQNEAQ (reference sequence). Trimming removed 1 base from V and 9 bases from J; junction bases left unmatched: 6. CDR3 region: CASSLDGPGGQYF. As DNA, the CDR3 is TGTGCCAGCAGCTTAGACGGTCCAGGGGGGCAGTACTTC. Together with reference TRBV7-9 and TRBJ2-7, the CDR3 gives the full variable domain: DTGVSQNPRHKITKRGQNVTFRCDPISEHNRLYWYRQTLGQGPEFLTYFQNEAQLEKSRLLSDRFSAERPKGSFSTLEIQRTEQGDSAMYLCASSLDGPGGQYFGPGTRLTVT.

J is TRBJ2-1 and V is TRBV2; D may be TRBD2 (5 bases). Trimming pared 8 bases from V and 7 bases from J, leaving 15 bases between. The CDR3 length is 13 residues. In germline, CDR1 is SNHLY, CDR2 FYNNEI. The CDR3 loop is CASSSERANEQFF. The CDR3 DNA follows: TGTGCCAGCTCCAGCGAGAGGGCAAATGAGCAGTTCTTC.

In its sample, this clonotype was seen many times. J is TRBJ1-1 and V is TRBV15; no definite D call. V was cut by 3 bases and J by 3 bases, with 2 bases left in between. The CDR3 is 11 residues long. Germline V lookup: CDR1 LNHNV, CDR2 YYDKDF (reference sequence). The CDR3 protein is CATSSYTEAFF. Here the CDR3 DNA reads TGTGCCACCAGCAGCTACACTGAAGCTTTCTTT.

In its sample, this clonotype was seen a few times. The chain carries TRBV7-2 and TRBJ2-4; the match to TRBD1 covers 8 bases. Germline V gives CDR1 SGHTA, CDR2 FQGNSA. Trimming took 5 bases from V and 8 from J; bases not matched to a gene: 11. The CDR3 is 15 residues long. CDR3 bases: TGTGCCAGCAGCAAACAAACAGGGGGTGCTGACATTCAGTACTTC. This translates into CASSKQTGGADIQYF.

This clonotype has ten or more counts. CDR3 sequence (DNA): TGCAGTGCTACGCCGGGACTAGCGGATTACGAGCAGTACTTC. Amino acid sequence: CSATPGLADYEQYF. The V and J genes are TRBV20-1 and TRBJ2-7; 11 nucleotides line up with TRBD2. This CDR3 contains 14 residues. With 4 bases clipped from V and 4 bases from J, the junction kept 6 bases outside the gene matches. Per the germline V gene, CDR1 is DFQATT and CDR2 is SNEGSKA (reference sequence).

This clonotype was counted ten times or more. The V call is TRBV15, the J call TRBJ1-1; TRBD1 aligns across 7 bases. J was trimmed by 6 bases and V by 8 bases; bases with no gene match: 9. Germline V gene data show CDR1 as LNHNV and CDR2 as YYDKDF (reference sequence). CDR3 length equals 13 residues. The CDR3 DNA reads as TGTGCCACCGCTCGGGACAGTGTCGCTGAAGCTTTCTTT. Translation: CATARDSVAEAFF.

This clonotype has more than one count but fewer than ten. The rearrangement joins TRBV27 to TRBJ2-3; D ambiguous. CDR1 and CDR2 (germline): MNHEY, SMNVEV (reference sequence). This CDR3 is built from 13 residues. Trimming stripped 0 bases from V and 4 bases from J, with 5 bases between. In DNA form, the CDR3 reads TGTGCCAGCAGTTTATCCTCTGCAGATACGCAGTATTTT. Translating it yields CASSLSSADTQYF.

This clonotype was counted a few times. The J gene is TRBJ2-1, the V gene TRBV20-1, with D perhaps matching TRBD2 (5 bases). The CDR3 has 12 amino acids. Germline V lookup: CDR1 DFQATT, CDR2 SNEGSKA (reference sequence). V was shortened by 3 bases and J by 6 bases, with 9 bases between the two germline ends. Here the CDR3 DNA reads TGCAGTGCTAGGGACTTCGTCAATGAGCAGTTCTTC. Translation: CSARDFVNEQFF.

In its sample, this clonotype is medium-sized. The chain uses TRBV3-1 and TRBJ2-1; TRBD2 is a possible D gene (6 bases). The length of the CDR3 is 15 residues. Trimming pared 4 bases from V and 2 bases from J, leaving 12 bases between. The V gene's germline CDR1 is LGHDT and CDR2 YNNKEL (reference sequence). Written as DNA, the CDR3 is TGTGCCAGCAGCCTTAGCGGTACCACCTACAATGAGCAGTTCTTC. The encoded protein is CASSLSGTTYNEQFF.

This clonotype was observed at least ten times. This chain uses TRBV10-3 with TRBJ2-1; 8 bases match TRBD2. Germline CDR1 and CDR2: ENHRY and SYGVKD. Trimming took 0 bases from V and 10 from J; bases not matched to a gene: 11. There are 16 residues in the CDR3. CDR3 nucleotides: TGTGCCATCAGTGAGTCGACCAGCGGGGGAACCGCGGAGCAGTTCTTC. This encodes CAISESTSGGTAEQFF.